This T cell receptor beta chain was retrieved from a study of Ad26.COV2.S vaccination and SARS-CoV-2 variants. TCRdb keeps only in-frame clones here, not all; method: immunoSEQ multiplex PCR. Among 360,000 or so clones listed, about nine tenths were seen once. The treatment: about 20 received Ad26.COV2.S at low or high dose, single or two shots; several received placebo; per-sample allocation not given. Samples were taken on day 63 after the first vaccine or placebo injection. The individual, an adult aged 18-55 years, was a donor in Boston. This clone was observed a few times. What it binds is unknown. General study points: From the TCR breadth and depth analyses, total T cell responses may have been underestimated.

Germline CDR1 SGHRS, CDR2 YFSETQ. The CDR3 runs to 14 residues. Trimming pared 3 bases from V and 9 bases from J, leaving 16 bases between. This specimen consisted of peripheral blood, obtained in a trial of Ad26.COV2.S vaccine versus placebo. The TCR comes from a person aged 18-60 years who received the Ad26.COV2.S COVID-19 vaccine or a placebo. This chain connects TRBV5-1 to TRBJ1-5; tentatively, D is TRBD1 (6 bases). The CDR3 DNA sequence: TGCGCCAGCAGCTCCGGGGACACCCTTGCGCCCCAGCATTTT. It encodes CASSSGDTLAPQHF.